This entry concerns a single T cell receptor beta chain. The germline V gene encodes CDR1 MGHDK and CDR2 SYGVNS. V was clipped by 7 bases and J by 3 bases; unmatched bases: 6. The CDR3 has 13 amino acids. These data originate in a study of blood T cell repertoires in COVID-19. Across the whole study: Samples came from the United States, Italy and Spain, spanning acute and convalescent COVID-19.

Participants spanned ages about 18 to 100 years and resided in 20 to 25 US areas. Participants reported their clinical history, and cohort assignment relied on those reports. Cohort 3 recovery required two negative PCRs, clearance, or symptom resolution. The table came from immunoSEQ multiplex PCR; TCRdb's copy has only in-frame clones and leaves some out. This sample carries fewer than 350,000 clones, roughly 90% of them seen once, and the ten largest clones take around a tenth. The chain couples TRBV25-1 to TRBJ2-7, with 7 bases lining up with TRBD2. The sequenced sample consisted of PBMCs or T cells enriched from blood (not recorded which). This TCR derives from a woman between 40 and 55 years old who had recovered from COVID-19. CDR3 nucleotide sequence: TGTGCCAGCACCGAGGGAGGGTACTACGAGCAGTACTTC. Encoded protein: CASTEGGYYEQYF.